Presented here are 14 T cell receptor beta chains from one specimen sequenced in a study of T cell changes during pregnancy in multiple sclerosis. Data came from immunoSEQ multiplex PCR; TCRdb stores just in-frame clones and leaves some out. Of approximately 46,000 clones in the sample, around nine tenths were seen once. Sequencing used CD4+ T cells from peripheral blood mononuclear cells, obtained after pregnancy. Receptors were obtained from a female donor with multiple sclerosis, enrolled in a pregnancy study.

The chain combines TRBV29-1 with TRBJ1-3; TRBD1 agrees at 9 bases. Trimming removed 8 bases from V and 1 base from J; junction bases left unmatched: 6. Germline V lookup: CDR1 SQVTM, CDR2 ANQGSEA. The CDR3 runs 14 residues. The CDR3 sequence is CSTTGGASGNTIYF. CDR3 DNA sequence: TGCAGCACCACAGGGGGCGCGTCTGGAAACACCATATATTTT.

The chain employs TRBV14 and TRBJ2-5; the match to TRBD1 covers 7 bases. This CDR3 contains 14 residues. CDR1 is SGHDN and CDR2 is FVKESK in the germline V gene. The ends lost 2 bases at V and 5 bases at J; junction bases unmatched: 5. The CDR3 protein is CASSQQGVGETQYF. The CDR3 DNA reads TGTGCCAGCAGCCAACAGGGGGTAGGGGAGACCCAGTACTTC.

This chain connects TRBV4-3 to TRBJ2-5, with TRBD2 matching 9 bases. This CDR3 region has 15 residues. Losses at the gene ends were 4 bases for V and 5 bases for J; bases not matched to a gene: 8. In germline, CDR1 is LGHNA, CDR2 YSLEER. The CDR3 spells CASSRIAGVGETQYF. In nucleotides, the CDR3 is TGCGCCAGCAGCCGAATAGCGGGAGTGGGTGAGACCCAGTACTTC.

This rearrangement joins TRBV6-5 to TRBJ2-5, with 14 bases that match TRBD2. The CDR3 has 16 amino acids. J was trimmed by 6 bases and V by 2 bases; bases with no gene match: 5. Germline CDR1 and CDR2: MNHEY and SVGAGI. CDR3 bases: TGTGCCAGCAGTTACAGGACTAGCGGGAGGCAAAAGACCCAGTACTTC. Translated, it gives CASSYRTSGRQKTQYF.

The J gene is TRBJ1-1, the V gene TRBV7-8; D possibly corresponds to TRBD1 (5 bases). With 4 bases removed from V and 0 bases from J, the gap between germline ends came to 9 bases. CDR3 length equals 14 residues. Per germline, CDR1 SGHVS and CDR2 FQNEAQ. The CDR3 region is CASSSTELNTEAFF. In DNA, the CDR3 is TGTGCCAGCAGCTCGACAGAATTGAACACTGAAGCTTTCTTT.

The rearrangement uses TRBV2 and TRBJ2-4, with D possibly matching TRBD1 (5 bases). Germline V gene sequence: CDR1 SNHLY, CDR2 FYNNEI. V dropped 6 bases and J dropped 0 bases, with 9 bases sitting between them. This CDR3 spans 14 amino acids. Written as DNA, the CDR3 is TGTGCCAGCAGGAGACAGCTAGCCAAAAACATTCAGTACTTC. It translates to CASRRQLAKNIQYF.

With respect to this clone: The junction differs from germline at one of its ends, possibly a read error. This chain connects TRBV10-2 to TRBJ2-7, with TRBD1 matching 7 bases. The CDR3 is made up of 12 amino acids. Germline V gene lookup returns CDR1 WSHSY and CDR2 SAAADI. The CDR3 loop reads CASTEHRGEQYF. CDR3 bases: TGCGCCAGCACTGAGCACAGGGGCGAGCAGTACTTC.

J is TRBJ1-4 and V is TRBV27; D is unresolved. The V end lost 3 bases, the J end lost 10 bases, and 9 bases lay between the germline ends. This CDR3 has 12 residues. Looked up from germline, CDR1 is MNHEY and CDR2 is SMNVEV (reference sequence). The CDR3 spells CASSLEGGKLFF. The DNA for the CDR3 is TGTGCCAGCAGTTTGGAGGGCGGAAAACTGTTTTTT.

This clone has a single count. The chain employs TRBV27 and TRBJ1-2; possible D gene TRBD1, 5 bases. Germline V lookup: CDR1 MNHEY, CDR2 SMNVEV (reference sequence). With 3 bases removed from V and 5 bases from J, the gap between germline ends came to 16 bases. There are 15 residues in the CDR3. The CDR3 DNA sequence: TGTGCCAGCAGTTTTGCGGGGCAAGGCAATTATGGCTACACCTTC. It is translated as CASSFAGQGNYGYTF.

The chain uses TRBV7-2 and TRBJ2-1, with 7 bases matching TRBD1. CDR3 length: 19 residues. The germline CDR1 and CDR2 sequences are SGHTA and FQGNSA. V lost 1 base to trimming and J lost 5 bases; unmatched junction nucleotides: 17. CDR3: CASSLGPPQGVGTNNEQFF. The CDR3 bases are TGTGCCAGCAGCTTAGGGCCCCCTCAGGGGGTAGGGACAAACAATGAGCAGTTCTTC.

The gene calls are TRBV5-4 and TRBJ2-7; TRBD2 might be the D (6 bases). The germline CDR1 and CDR2 sequences are SGHNT and YYREEE (reference sequence). The CDR3 runs 14 residues. V was pared by 3 bases and J by 2 bases, with 12 bases between. CDR3 protein: CASSSGLTTYEQYF. Written as DNA, the CDR3 is TGTGCCAGCAGCTCGGGACTGACGACCTACGAGCAGTACTTC.

The chain combines TRBV5-1 with TRBJ1-2; no firm D call. Germline lookup yields CDR1 SGHRS and CDR2 YFSETQ. The CDR3 consists of 17 residues. Trimming took off 0 bases at V and 7 bases at J, with 22 bases between the two ends. CDR3 protein: CASSLEPPLKQRVGYTF. The DNA of the CDR3 is TGCGCCAGCAGCTTGGAACCCCCCCTAAAACAGAGGGTTGGCTACACCTTC.

This chain connects TRBV6-5 to TRBJ1-1; D call uncertain. Between the trimmed V and J ends, which lost 7 bases and 3 bases, there was a span of 12 bases. There are 13 residues in the CDR3. Germline CDR1 and CDR2: MNHEY and SVGAGI. In DNA, the CDR3 is TGTGCCAGCACTCCCCGTCAGGACACTGAAGCTTTCTTT. Protein product: CASTPRQDTEAFF.

This clone appeared a single time. The V and J genes are TRBV5-1 and TRBJ2-4; TRBD2 matches 14 bases. This CDR3 region has 17 residues. Germline CDR1 SGHRS, CDR2 YFSETQ. The ends lost 4 bases at V and 7 bases at J; junction bases unmatched: 10. The CDR3 is CASSLGTSGSRENIQYF. CDR3 coding DNA: TGCGCCAGCAGCCTGGGGACTAGCGGGAGCAGGGAGAACATTCAGTACTTC.